Here is one TCR beta chain with its context. Its specificity is unknown. This entry is derived from a study of memory CD4+ T cells and cytomegalovirus serostatus. Study-wide background: This sample comes from healthy Belgian adults, fewer than 10 CMV seropositive, approximately 25 seronegative.

Germline V CDR1 and CDR2: SGHNT, YENEEA. The CDR3 is 13 amino acids. V lost 3 bases and J 3 bases, leaving 8 bases between the germline ends. TCRdb keeps only in-frame clones here, not all; method: immunoSEQ multiplex PCR. The sample includes about 59,000 clones, over 60% of them seen just once. Study conclusions and caveats: About 40% of the roughly 150 known CMV-associated TCRbeta sequences appeared in CD4+ memory.

Single viable CD3+CD4+CD8-CD45RO+ cells were sorted as the memory CD4+ T cells. This clonotype originated in an adult in good health and CMV-seronegative. Some clones in this sample may be carry-over from other donors' samples. This rearrangement joins TRBV11-3 to TRBJ2-5; D is undetermined. The sequenced material came from memory CD4+ T cells from blood. The DNA of the CDR3 is TGTGCCAGCAGCTTTGGTAGGGAAGAGACCCAGTACTTC. This gives the protein CASSFGREETQYF.